These 10 T cell receptor beta chains share one sample of origin, sequenced in a study of T cells in Graves' hyperthyroidism and ophthalmopathy. Researchers amplified the TCR beta CDR3 regions from RNA transcripts. First-round RT-PCR with HTBI primers amplified the TCR CDR3 region. In TCRdb, the multiplex PCR reads were re-called with MiXCR into one record per CDR3 protein. The data contain approximately 590,000 distinct CDR3 sequences, approximately 14% of them singletons. Sequencing was carried out using blood. These receptors were obtained from a woman in her twenties or thirties with Graves' hyperthyroidism.

V and J are TRBV5-6 and TRBJ2-7, with TRBD1 as a possible D gene (5 bases). The germline V gene has CDR1 SGHDT and CDR2 YYEEEE. This CDR3 is 15 amino acids long. V was shortened by 4 bases and J by 1 base, with 15 bases between the two germline ends. CDR3 residues: CASSAVYRNSYEQYF. CDR3 coding DNA: TGTGCCAGCAGCGCTGTTTACAGGAATTCCTACGAGCAGTACTTC.

This clonotype was picked up a small number of times. The chain carries TRBV24-1 and TRBJ2-5; D not resolved. Germline CDR1 and CDR2: KGHDR and SFDVKD. The CDR3 contains 12 residues. V was trimmed by 1 base and J by 4 bases, leaving 3 bases between them. Here the CDR3 reads CATSDFRETQYF. The CDR3 region has the DNA TGTGCCACCAGTGATTTCAGAGAGACCCAGTACTTC.

The rearrangement uses TRBV12-3 or TRBV12-4 and TRBJ2-5; D remains unclear. V lost 1 base, J lost 3 bases, and 6 bases lay in between. This CDR3 comprises 13 residues. The chain's CDR3 is CASSLDRKETQYF. CDR3 sequence (DNA): TGTGCCAGCAGTTTAGACAGAAAAGAGACCCAGTACTTC.

The sample holds many counts of this clonotype. This sequence joins TRBV13 and TRBJ2-7; 11 bases fit TRBD2. The CDR3 runs to 15 residues. The V and J ends lost 4 bases and 3 bases, in that order; junction bases with no gene match: 5. CDR1 and CDR2 from the germline V gene are PRHDT and FYEKMQ (reference sequence). This CDR3 reads CASSSGLAVHYEQYF. The CDR3 DNA reads as TGTGCCAGCAGCTCGGGACTAGCGGTACACTACGAGCAGTACTTC.

The chain links TRBV7-2 to TRBJ1-2; no reliable D call. Germline assignment: CDR1 SGHTA and CDR2 FQGNSA. V shed 3 bases and J shed 8 bases, with 10 bases lying between them. This CDR3 contains 12 residues. The CDR3: CASSFQWQGYTF. The DNA for the CDR3 is TGTGCCAGCAGCTTTCAATGGCAAGGCTACACCTTC.

This clonotype appeared many times. This chain links TRBV2 with TRBJ2-7, with TRBD1 matching over 11 bases. There are 16 residues in the CDR3. Germline lookup yields CDR1 SNHLY and CDR2 FYNNEI. V lost 10 bases to trimming and J lost 4 bases; unmatched junction nucleotides: 15. CDR3 amino acids: CAILMTPGQGEYEQYF. In DNA form, the CDR3 reads TGTGCCATCCTAATGACCCCGGGACAGGGGGAATACGAGCAGTACTTC.

In its sample, this clonotype was seen a few times. The V and J genes are TRBV7-2 and TRBJ2-3; 8 bases are a match to TRBD2. There are 16 residues in the CDR3. Germline V gene data show CDR1 as SGHTA and CDR2 as FQGNSA. V lost 3 bases, J lost 0 bases, and 5 bases stayed unmatched. In DNA form, the CDR3 reads TGTGCCAGCAGCTTTTTCGCGGGAGGAAGCACAGATACGCAGTATTTT. It codes for CASSFFAGGSTDTQYF.

This clonotype has a count of ten or more. CDR3 nucleotide sequence: TGTGCCAGCAGGGGTAGCGACAATGAGCAGTTCTTC. Translation gives CASRGSDNEQFF. The chain combines TRBV2 with TRBJ2-1, with D perhaps matching TRBD2 (5 bases). Germline CDR1 and CDR2: SNHLY and FYNNEI. V gave up 6 bases and J gave up 5 bases, with 8 bases separating them. The CDR3 totals 12 residues.

The sample holds many counts of this clonotype. An end of the junction does not agree with germline; a read error may underlie this. The CDR3 spells CASTEQIEAFF. DNA of the CDR3: TGTGCCAGCACTGAACAGATTGAAGCTTTCTTT. The rearrangement uses TRBV2 and TRBJ1-1; D not certain. CDR3 length: 11 amino acids. The germline gives CDR1 SNHLY, CDR2 FYNNEI.

In this sample, this clonotype turned up many times. J is TRBJ1-4 and V is TRBV3-1; perhaps TRBD1 as D (5 bases). This CDR3 spans 14 amino acids. Germline V gene sequence: CDR1 LGHDT, CDR2 YNNKEL (reference sequence). Between the trimmed V and J ends, which lost 3 bases and 8 bases, there was a span of 13 bases. CDR3 residues: CASSHGTPGEKLFF. The CDR3 region has the DNA TGTGCCAGCAGCCATGGGACCCCAGGGGAAAAACTGTTTTTT.